The entry below gives a single TCR beta chain sequence along with its context. As originally analysed: Amplified reference gene primers provided the basis for estimating nucleated cell counts. TCRdb keeps only in-frame clones here, not all; method: immunoSEQ multiplex PCR. That table gives V, J and clone size, and the DNA gave D and trimming. Among under 150,000 clones listed, 85% to 90% were seen once. These data originate in a study of blood T cell repertoires in COVID-19. Turning to the study itself: Specimens from acute and convalescent COVID-19 originated in the United States, Italy and Spain. The cDNA or gDNA used as material had been derived from T cells, B-cell-depleted T cells, or PBMCs.

Germline trimming cut 6 bases from V and 4 bases from J; bases unmatched to any gene: 7. Germline CDR1 is MDHEN and CDR2 is SYDVKM. The CDR3 loop spans 16 amino acids. The J gene is TRBJ1-3, the V gene TRBV28; 12 bases match TRBD1. The receptor comes from a man between 65 and 85 years old with active COVID-19. The sample was peripheral blood. CDR3 loop: CASREGTGGRGNTIYF. The DNA for the CDR3 is TGTGCCAGCAGGGAAGGGACAGGGGGCAGGGGAAACACCATATATTTT.